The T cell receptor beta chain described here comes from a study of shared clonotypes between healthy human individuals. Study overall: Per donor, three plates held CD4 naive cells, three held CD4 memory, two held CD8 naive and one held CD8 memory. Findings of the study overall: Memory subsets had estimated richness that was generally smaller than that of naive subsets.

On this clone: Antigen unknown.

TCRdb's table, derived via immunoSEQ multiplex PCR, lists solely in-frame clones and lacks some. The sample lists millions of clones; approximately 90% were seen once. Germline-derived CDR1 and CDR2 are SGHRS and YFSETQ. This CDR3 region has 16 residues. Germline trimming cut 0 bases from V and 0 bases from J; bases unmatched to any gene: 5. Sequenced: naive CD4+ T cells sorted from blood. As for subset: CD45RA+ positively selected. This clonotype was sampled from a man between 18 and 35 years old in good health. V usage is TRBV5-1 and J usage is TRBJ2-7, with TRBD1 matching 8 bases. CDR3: CASSLAYRGSSYEQYF. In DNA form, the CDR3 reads TGCGCCAGCAGCTTGGCGTACAGGGGGTCCTCCTACGAGCAGTACTTC.